This TCR beta chain came from a study of T-cell reconstitution after alpha-beta-depleted transplantation in children. During its preparation, the TCRbeta library received unique molecular identifiers. TCRdb re-derived calls from the PCR reads in MiXCR, one entry per CDR3 protein. The sample contains 250,000 to 400,000 distinct CDR3 sequences, 20% to 30% of which appear only once. Study findings and constraints: Surviving recipient T cells and thymic progenitors produced the high day-60 TCRbeta diversity seen in some patients. It was reported that alpha-beta T cells came from several hundred expanded graft clones (about two months after transplant).

The CDR3 totals 16 residues. V gave up 0 bases and J gave up 2 bases; unmatched junction bases: 6. From germline, CDR1 is SEHNR and CDR2 FQNEAQ (reference sequence). Turning to this clonotype: Its antigen is unidentified.

The chain joins TRBV7-9 to TRBJ2-7; 8 bases line up with TRBD1. The clonotype originates from a male patient younger than 18 who had a stem cell transplant for acute lymphoblastic leukemia, so the T cells may come from the graft donor. The sample here was PBMCs, mostly from graft donor cells, taken 180 days after TCRalphabeta/CD19-depleted stem cell transplant. The CDR3 DNA sequence: TGTGCCAGCAGCTTAGCGCGCAGGGGGCGCACCTACGAGCAGTACTTC. As protein: CASSLARRGRTYEQYF.